The 9 T cell receptor beta chains in this list originate from one sample, sequenced in a study of T cells in Graves' hyperthyroidism and ophthalmopathy. Using RNA transcripts as the source, TCR beta CDR3 regions were amplified. The TCR CDR3 was amplified in a first-round RT-PCR using the HTBI primer set. Each CDR3 protein is one row after TCRdb ran MiXCR on the multiplex PCR reads. This sample has 540,000 or so distinct CDR3 sequences, with around 42% found just once. The sequencing input was peripheral blood or thyroid tissue (not recorded which). The receptors derive from an adult woman with Graves' disease, either hyperthyroidism or ophthalmopathy (not recorded which).

Regarding this clonotype: This may stem from a read error, because a much larger clone lies one nucleotide away. This chain joins TRBV12-5 and TRBJ2-5, with D possibly TRBD2 on 5 matching bases. This CDR3 has 14 residues. Germline V gene data show CDR1 as LGHNT and CDR2 as FRNRAP. The CDR3 protein is CASGLGLPQETQHF. The CDR3 DNA reads TGTGCTAGTGGTTTGGGACTACCTCAAGAGACCCAGCACTTC.

The chain couples TRBV5-1 to TRBJ2-1, with 9 bases aligning to TRBD2. The CDR3 is 16 residues long. The germline V gene has CDR1 SGHRS and CDR2 YFSETQ. V shed 4 bases, J shed 1 base, and the junction held 6 bases outside the gene matches. CDR3 coding DNA: TGCGCCAGCAGCCTGATAGCGGGAGTTTCCTACAATGAGCAGTTCTTC. It encodes CASSLIAGVSYNEQFF. Drawing the rest from reference TRBV5-1 and TRBJ2-1, the complete variable domain is KAGVTQTPRYLIKTRGQQVTLSCSPISGHRSVSWYQQTPGQGLQFLFEYFSETQRNKGNFPGRFSGRQFSNSRSEMNVSTLELGDSALYLCASSLIAGVSYNEQFFGPGTRLTVL.

The gene calls are TRBV10-3 and TRBJ2-5; TRBD2 matches 8 bases. The CDR3 is 13 residues long. After removal of 4 bases from V and 4 bases from J, the junction contained 2 bases not matched to a gene. In germline, CDR1 is ENHRY, CDR2 SYGVKD. CDR3 DNA: TGTGCCATCAGTGCAGCGGGAGTAGAGACCCAGTACTTC. It translates to CAISAAGVETQYF.

This clonotype occurred many times. J is TRBJ2-2 and V is TRBV9, with D perhaps assigned TRBD1 or TRBD2 (5 bases each). Looked up from germline, CDR1 is SGDLS and CDR2 is YYNGEE. V shed 4 bases and J shed 6 bases, with 13 bases lying between them. The CDR3 runs 14 residues. The CDR3: CASSYGADAGELFF. CDR3 bases: TGTGCCAGCAGCTACGGGGCGGACGCCGGGGAGCTGTTTTTT.

A note on this clonotype: One end of the junction is discordant with germline, which a read error may explain. This sequence joins TRBV24-1 and TRBJ2-2; D may be TRBD1 or TRBD2 (5 bases each). The CDR3 has 16 residues. Germline-derived CDR1 and CDR2 are KGHDR and SFDVKD. The CDR3, as DNA: TGTGCCGCCAGCAGCCGGGACCCTAAGGGGACCGGGGAGCTGTTTTTT. Its protein is CAASSRDPKGTGELFF.

The rearrangement joins TRBV25-1 to TRBJ2-3; D is possibly TRBD2 (5 bases). V lost 1 base, J lost 4 bases, and 9 bases lay in between. Germline loops: CDR1 MGHDK, CDR2 SYGVNS. The CDR3 extends over 14 amino acids. In DNA form, the CDR3 reads TGTGCCAGCAGTGAATTTGGGAGACCAGATACGCAGTATTTT. Translated, it gives CASSEFGRPDTQYF. The variable domain in full, completed from reference TRBV25-1 and TRBJ2-3, reads EADIYQTPRYLVIGTGKKITLECSQTMGHDKMYWYQQDPGMELHLIHYSYGVNSTEKGDLSSESTVSRIRTEHFPLTLESARPSHTSQYLCASSEFGRPDTQYFGPGTRLTVL.

The chain uses TRBV5-1 and TRBJ2-5, with D unresolved. The CDR3 contains 14 residues. V dropped 0 bases and J dropped 3 bases, with 9 bases sitting between them. Germline CDR1 reads SGHRS; CDR2 reads YFSETQ. The chain's CDR3 is CASSLEAREETQYF. CDR3 bases: TGCGCCAGCAGCTTGGAGGCAAGGGAAGAGACCCAGTACTTC. Full variable domain (remainder filled in from reference TRBV5-1 and TRBJ2-5): KAGVTQTPRYLIKTRGQQVTLSCSPISGHRSVSWYQQTPGQGLQFLFEYFSETQRNKGNFPGRFSGRQFSNSRSEMNVSTLELGDSALYLCASSLEAREETQYFGPGTRLLVL.

This clonotype appeared once. The conserved final phenylalanine or tryptophan is absent from the CDR3, which likely points to a read error. No DNA is shown, since the ends of the CDR3 on it are uncertain; the CDR3 is the one TCRdb lists. This sequence joins TRBV5-1 and TRBJ1-1. Inclusive of both ends, the CDR3 amounts to 10 amino acids. Germline V gives CDR1 SGHRS, CDR2 YFSETQ. This CDR3 is CASSPAGANY.

V and J are TRBV2 and TRBJ1-5; 8 bases line up with TRBD1. The CDR3 runs 15 residues. J lost 6 bases, V lost 0 bases, and 4 bases had no gene match. Germline loops: CDR1 SNHLY, CDR2 FYNNEI. DNA of the CDR3: TGTGCCAGCAGTGAAGCCGGGACAGGCACTCAGCCCCAGCATTTT. Translating gives CASSEAGTGTQPQHF.